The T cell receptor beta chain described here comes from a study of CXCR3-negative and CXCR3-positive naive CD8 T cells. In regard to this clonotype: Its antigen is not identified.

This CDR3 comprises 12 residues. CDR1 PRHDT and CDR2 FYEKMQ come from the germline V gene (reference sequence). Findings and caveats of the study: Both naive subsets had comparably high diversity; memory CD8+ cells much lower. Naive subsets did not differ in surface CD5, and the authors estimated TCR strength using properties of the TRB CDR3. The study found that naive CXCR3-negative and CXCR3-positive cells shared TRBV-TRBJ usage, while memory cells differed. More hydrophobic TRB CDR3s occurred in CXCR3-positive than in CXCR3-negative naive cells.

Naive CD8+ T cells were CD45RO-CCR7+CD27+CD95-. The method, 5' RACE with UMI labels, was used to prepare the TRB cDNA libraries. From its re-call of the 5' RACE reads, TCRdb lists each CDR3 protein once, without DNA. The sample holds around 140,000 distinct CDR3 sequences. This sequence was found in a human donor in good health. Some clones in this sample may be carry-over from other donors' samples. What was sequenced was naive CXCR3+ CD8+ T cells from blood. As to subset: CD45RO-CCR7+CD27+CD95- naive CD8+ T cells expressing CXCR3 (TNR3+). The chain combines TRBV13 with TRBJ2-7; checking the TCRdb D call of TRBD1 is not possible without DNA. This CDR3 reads CASSSQIRGKCF.